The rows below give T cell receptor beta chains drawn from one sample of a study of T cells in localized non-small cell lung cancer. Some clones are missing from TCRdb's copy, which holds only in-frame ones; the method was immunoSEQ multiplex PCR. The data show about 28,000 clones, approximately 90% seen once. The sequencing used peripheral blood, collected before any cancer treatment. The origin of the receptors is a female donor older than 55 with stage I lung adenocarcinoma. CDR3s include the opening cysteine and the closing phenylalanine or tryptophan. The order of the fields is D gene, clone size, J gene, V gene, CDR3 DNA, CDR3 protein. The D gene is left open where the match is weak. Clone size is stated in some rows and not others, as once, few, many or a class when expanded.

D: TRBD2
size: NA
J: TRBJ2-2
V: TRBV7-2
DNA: TGTGCCAGCAGCGTTCTAGCGGGGTCCGTTACCGGGGAGCTGTTTTTT
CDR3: CASSVLAGSVTGELFF

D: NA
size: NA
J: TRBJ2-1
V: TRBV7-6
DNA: TGTGCCAGCAGCTTGGACAATGAGCAGTTCTTC
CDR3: CASSLDNEQFF

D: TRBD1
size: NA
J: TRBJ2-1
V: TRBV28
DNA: TGTGCCAGCAGTTTGGGTGGGGGACAGGCAACCAATGAGCAGTTCTTC
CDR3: CASSLGGGQATNEQFF

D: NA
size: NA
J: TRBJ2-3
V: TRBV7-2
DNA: TGTGCCAGCAGCTTGAGCGGGCTCCGCACAGATACGCAGTATTTT
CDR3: CASSLSGLRTDTQYF

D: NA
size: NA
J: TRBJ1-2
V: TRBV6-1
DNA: TGTGCCAGCAGGGAGAGTGGGGAAGGCTATGGCTACACCTTC
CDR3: CASRESGEGYGYTF

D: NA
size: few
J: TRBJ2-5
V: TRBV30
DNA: TGTGCCTGGAGTGTAGGTAGCACCAGCGTAGAGACCCAGTACTTC
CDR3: CAWSVGSTSVETQYF

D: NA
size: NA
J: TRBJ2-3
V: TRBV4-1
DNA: TGCGCCAGCAGCCAAGAGGGGATAGGAGGGGGTCGAACAGATACGCAGTATTTT
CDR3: CASSQEGIGGGRTDTQYF

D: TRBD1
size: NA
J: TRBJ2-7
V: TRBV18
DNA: TGTGCCAGCTCACCACAAGGAGGCGGCGAGACAGGGGCCGCGGGCGTGTCCTTC
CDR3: CASSPQGGGETGAAGVSF

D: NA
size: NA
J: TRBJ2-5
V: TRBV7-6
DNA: TGTGCCAGCAGCCCCTTCGGTGGGAGGGGGGAGACCCAGTACTTC
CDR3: CASSPFGGRGETQYF

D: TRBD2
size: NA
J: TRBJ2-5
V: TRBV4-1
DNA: TGCGCCAGCAGCCCGGGACTAGCGGGGGGGCCTAGGGAGACCCAGTACTTC
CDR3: CASSPGLAGGPRETQYF

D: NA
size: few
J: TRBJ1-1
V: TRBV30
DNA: TGTGCCTGGAGTGAGGGCAGGGGCACTGAAGCTTTCTTT
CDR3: CAWSEGRGTEAFF

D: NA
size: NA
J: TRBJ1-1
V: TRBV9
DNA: TGTGCCAGCAGCGACCCCCCCCGGCCCCTTTCCTTCACTGAAGCTTTCTTT
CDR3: CASSDPPRPLSFTEAFF

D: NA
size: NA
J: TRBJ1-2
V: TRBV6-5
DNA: TGTGCCAGCAAGGGGGGCCGCTTCAACTATGGCTACACCTTC
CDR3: CASKGGRFNYGYTF

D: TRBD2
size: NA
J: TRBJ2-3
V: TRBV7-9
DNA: TGTGCCAGCAGCGAACTAGCGGGAGGGCCGAATACGCAGTATTTT
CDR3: CASSELAGGPNTQYF

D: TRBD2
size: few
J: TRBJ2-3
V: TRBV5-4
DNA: TGTGCCAGCAGCCGATCTGAACTAGCGGGCACAGATACGCAGTATTTT
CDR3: CASSRSELAGTDTQYF

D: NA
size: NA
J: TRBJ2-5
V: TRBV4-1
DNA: TGCGCCAGCAGCCCCTGGACTGATCAAGAGACCCAGTACTTC
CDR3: CASSPWTDQETQYF

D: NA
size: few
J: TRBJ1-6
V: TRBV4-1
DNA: TGCGCCAGCAGCCATCCCAGGGGACTAGAGGACTCACCCCTCCACTTT
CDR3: CASSHPRGLEDSPLHF

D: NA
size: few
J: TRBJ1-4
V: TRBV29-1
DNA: TGCAGCCACGCAGGGGATGAAAAACTGTTTTTT
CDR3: CSHAGDEKLFF

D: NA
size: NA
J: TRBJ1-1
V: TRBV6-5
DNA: TGTGCCAGCAGCTTACAGGGGAACACTGAAGCTTTCTTT
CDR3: CASSLQGNTEAFF

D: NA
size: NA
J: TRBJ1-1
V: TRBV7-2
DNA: TGTGCCAGCAGCTTATGGTACGGCAGGGGCACTGAAGCTTTCTTT
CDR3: CASSLWYGRGTEAFF

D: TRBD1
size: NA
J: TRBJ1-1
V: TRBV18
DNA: TGTGCCAGCTCACCACAGGGGCAGCGGACAGGGACTGAAGCTTTCTTT
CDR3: CASSPQGQRTGTEAFF

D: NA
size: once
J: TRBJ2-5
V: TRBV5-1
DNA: TGCGCCAGCAGTCAGACCTGGTACCAAGAGACCCAGTACTTC
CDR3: CASSQTWYQETQYF

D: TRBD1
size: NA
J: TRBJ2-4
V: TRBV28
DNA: TGTGCCAGCAGTTCTTGGACAGGGAAGGACATTCAGTACTTC
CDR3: CASSSWTGKDIQYF

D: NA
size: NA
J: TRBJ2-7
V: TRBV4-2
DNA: TGTGCCAGCAGCCATTTAGGACCCTACGAGCAGTACTTC
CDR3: CASSHLGPYEQYF

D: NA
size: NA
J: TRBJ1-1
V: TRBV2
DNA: TGTGCCAGCAGTGGCGGAAGTAGTTGGACACCCGAAGCTTTCTTT
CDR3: CASSGGSSWTPEAFF

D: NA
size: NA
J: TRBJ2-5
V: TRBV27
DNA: TGTGCCAGCAGGCAAAGAGGGGGAGAGACCCAGTACTTC
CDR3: CASRQRGGETQYF

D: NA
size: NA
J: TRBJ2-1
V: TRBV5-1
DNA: TGCGCCAGCAGCTTACAGGGTAATGAGCAGTTCTTC
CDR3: CASSLQGNEQFF

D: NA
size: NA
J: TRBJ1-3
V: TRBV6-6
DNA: TGTGCCAGCAGAAATGGAGACACCATATATTTT
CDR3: CASRNGDTIYF

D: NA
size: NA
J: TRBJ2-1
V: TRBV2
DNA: TGTGCCAGCATTCCAGACCGCTACGAGAATGAGCAGTTCTTC
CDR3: CASIPDRYENEQFF

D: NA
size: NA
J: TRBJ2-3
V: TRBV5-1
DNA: TGCGCCAGCAGCTTGGGAGGGGGTAACGCAGATACGCAGTATTTT
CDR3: CASSLGGGNADTQYF

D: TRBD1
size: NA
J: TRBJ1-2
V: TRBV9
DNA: TGTGCCAGCAGCCCCTCGGGACAGGGATACTATGGCTACACCTTC
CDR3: CASSPSGQGYYGYTF

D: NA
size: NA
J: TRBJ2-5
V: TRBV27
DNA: TGTGCCAGCAGTGTGATAGGACATCAAGAGACCCAGTACTTC
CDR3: CASSVIGHQETQYF

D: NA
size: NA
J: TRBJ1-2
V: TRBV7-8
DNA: TGTGCCAGCAGTTCCGGCTATGGCTACACCTTC
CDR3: CASSSGYGYTF

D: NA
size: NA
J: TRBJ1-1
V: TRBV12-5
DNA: TGTGCTAGTGGTTTCCTGAACACTGAAGCTTTCTTT
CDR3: CASGFLNTEAFF

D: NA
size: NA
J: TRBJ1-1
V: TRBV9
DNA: TGTGCCAGCAGCGTAGGAGACCTGAACACTGAAGCTTTCTTT
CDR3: CASSVGDLNTEAFF

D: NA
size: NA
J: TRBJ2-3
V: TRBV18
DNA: TGTGCCAGCTCACCACGTCTTACAGATACGCAGTATTTT
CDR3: CASSPRLTDTQYF

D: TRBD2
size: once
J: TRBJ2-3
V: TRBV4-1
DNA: TGCGCCAGCAGCCAGGCGGGACTCGGGGGGGCAGGGGATACGCAGTATTTT
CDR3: CASSQAGLGGAGDTQYF

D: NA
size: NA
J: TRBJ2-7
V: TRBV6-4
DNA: TGTGCCAGCAGCCTAAACCAGGGCTCCTACGAGCAGTACTTC
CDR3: CASSLNQGSYEQYF

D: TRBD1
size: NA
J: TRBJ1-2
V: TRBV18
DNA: TGTGCCAGCTCACCCCAGGGGGGTGGCTACACCTTC
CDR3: CASSPQGGGYTF

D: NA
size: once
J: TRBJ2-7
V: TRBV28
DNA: TGTGCCAGCAGTACCCGGACTTACTCCTACGAGCAGTACTTC
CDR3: CASSTRTYSYEQYF

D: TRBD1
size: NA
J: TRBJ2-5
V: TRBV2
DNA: TGTGCCAGCAGTTTTGGGACAGGGGGGACTGAGACCCAGTACTTC
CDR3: CASSFGTGGTETQYF

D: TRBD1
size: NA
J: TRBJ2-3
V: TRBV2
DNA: TGTGCCAGCAGTGACGACAGGGCTAGCACAGATACGCAGTATTTT
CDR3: CASSDDRASTDTQYF

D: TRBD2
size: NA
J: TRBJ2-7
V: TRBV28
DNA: TGTGCCAGCCCCAGCGGGGCCTACGAGCAGTACTTC
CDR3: CASPSGAYEQYF

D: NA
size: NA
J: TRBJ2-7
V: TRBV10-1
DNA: TGCGCCAGCAGTGAGTCGGGACACGGCTCCTACGAGCAGTACTTC
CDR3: CASSESGHGSYEQYF

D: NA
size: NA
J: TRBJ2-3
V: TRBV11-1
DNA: TGTGCCAGCAGCTCAGATCTTGGTGGAAATACGCAGTATTTT
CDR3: CASSSDLGGNTQYF